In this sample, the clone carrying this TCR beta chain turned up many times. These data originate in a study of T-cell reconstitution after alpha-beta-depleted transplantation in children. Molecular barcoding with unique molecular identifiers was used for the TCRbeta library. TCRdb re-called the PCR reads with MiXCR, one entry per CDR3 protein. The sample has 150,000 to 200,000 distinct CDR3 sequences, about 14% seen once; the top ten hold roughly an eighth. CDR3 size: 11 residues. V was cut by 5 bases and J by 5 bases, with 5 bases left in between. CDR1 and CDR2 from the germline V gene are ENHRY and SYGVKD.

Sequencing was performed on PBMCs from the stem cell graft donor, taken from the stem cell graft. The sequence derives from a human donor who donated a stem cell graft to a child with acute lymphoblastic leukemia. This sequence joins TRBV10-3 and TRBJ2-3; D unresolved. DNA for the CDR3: TGTGCCATCAGTATGGTAGATACGCAGTATTTT. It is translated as CAISMVDTQYF.